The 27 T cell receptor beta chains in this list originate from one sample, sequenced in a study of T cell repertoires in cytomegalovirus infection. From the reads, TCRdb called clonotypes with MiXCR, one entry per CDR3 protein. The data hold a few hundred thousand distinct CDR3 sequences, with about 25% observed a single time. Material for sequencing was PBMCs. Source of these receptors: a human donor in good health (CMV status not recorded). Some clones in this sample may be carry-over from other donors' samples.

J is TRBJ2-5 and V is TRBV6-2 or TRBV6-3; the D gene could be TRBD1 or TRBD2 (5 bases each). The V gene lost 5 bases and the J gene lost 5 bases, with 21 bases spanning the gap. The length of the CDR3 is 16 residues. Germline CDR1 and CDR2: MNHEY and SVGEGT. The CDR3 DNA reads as TGTGCCAGCAGTGCCTCCGGGGCCAGAAAAATCGAGACCCAGTACTTC. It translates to CASSASGARKIETQYF.

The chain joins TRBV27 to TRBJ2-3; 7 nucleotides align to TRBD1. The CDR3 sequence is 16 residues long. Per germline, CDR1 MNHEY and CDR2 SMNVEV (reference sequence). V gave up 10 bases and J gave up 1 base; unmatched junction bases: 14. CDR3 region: CATLRPTGIGTDTQYF. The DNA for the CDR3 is TGTGCCACCCTTCGACCGACAGGGATCGGCACAGATACGCAGTATTTT.

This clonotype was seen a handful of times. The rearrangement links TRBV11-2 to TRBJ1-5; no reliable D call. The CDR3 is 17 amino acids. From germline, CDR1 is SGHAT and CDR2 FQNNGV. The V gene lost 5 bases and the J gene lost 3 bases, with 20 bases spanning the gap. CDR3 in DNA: TGTGCCAGCAGCCTACCCGGGGAAAGCGAAAACAATCAGCCCCAGCATTTT. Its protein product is CASSLPGESENNQPQHF. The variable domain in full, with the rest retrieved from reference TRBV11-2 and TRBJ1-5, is EAGVAQSPRYKIIEKRQSVAFWCNPISGHATLYWYQQILGQGPKLLIQFQNNGVVDDSQLPKDRFSAERLKGVDSTLKIQPAKLEDSAVYLCASSLPGESENNQPQHFGDGTRLSIL.

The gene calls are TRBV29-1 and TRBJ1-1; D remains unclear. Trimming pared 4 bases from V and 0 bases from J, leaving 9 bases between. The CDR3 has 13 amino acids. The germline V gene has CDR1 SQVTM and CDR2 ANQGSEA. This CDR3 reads CSVGANMNTEAFF. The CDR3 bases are TGCAGCGTTGGGGCGAATATGAACACTGAAGCTTTCTTT.

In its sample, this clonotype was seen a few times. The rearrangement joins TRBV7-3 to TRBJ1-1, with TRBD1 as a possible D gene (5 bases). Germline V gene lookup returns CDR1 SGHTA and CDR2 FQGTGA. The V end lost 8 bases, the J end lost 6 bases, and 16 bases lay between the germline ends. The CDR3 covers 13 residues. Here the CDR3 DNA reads TGTGCCAGCGGAACAACTAGGGACTCTGAAGCTTTCTTT. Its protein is CASGTTRDSEAFF.

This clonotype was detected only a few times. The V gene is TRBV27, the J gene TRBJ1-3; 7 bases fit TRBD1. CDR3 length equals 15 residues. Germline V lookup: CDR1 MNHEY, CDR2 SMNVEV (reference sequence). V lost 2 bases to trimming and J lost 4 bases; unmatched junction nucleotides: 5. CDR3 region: CASSLGRGYGNTIYF. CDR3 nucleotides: TGTGCCAGCAGTTTAGGCAGGGGGTACGGAAACACCATATATTTT.

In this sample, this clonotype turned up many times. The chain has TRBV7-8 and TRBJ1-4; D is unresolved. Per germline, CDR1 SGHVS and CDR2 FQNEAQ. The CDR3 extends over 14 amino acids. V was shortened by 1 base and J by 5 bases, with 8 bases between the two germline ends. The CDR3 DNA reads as TGTGCCAGCAGCTTAGAGCGGTCGAATGAAAAACTGTTTTTT. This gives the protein CASSLERSNEKLFF.

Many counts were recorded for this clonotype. The CDR3 protein is CASRAQGMGQPQHF. DNA for the CDR3: TGTGCCAGCAGGGCCCAGGGTATGGGTCAGCCCCAGCATTTT. The rearrangement uses TRBV7-8 and TRBJ1-5, with D possibly TRBD1 on 5 matching bases. V was cut by 6 bases and J by 6 bases, with 15 bases left in between. The CDR3 has 14 amino acids. Germline values: CDR1 SGHVS, CDR2 FQNEAQ. The complete variable domain, with remaining parts taken from reference TRBV7-8 and TRBJ1-5, reads GAGVSQSPRYKVAKRGQDVALRCDPISGHVSLFWYQQALGQGPEFLTYFQNEAQLDKSGLPSDRFFAERPEGSVSTLKIQRTQQEDSAVYLCASRAQGMGQPQHFGDGTRLSIL.

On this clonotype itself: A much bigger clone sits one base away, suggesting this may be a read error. The CDR3 loop is CASSLVMSSGGASYNEQFF. For the CDR3, the DNA is TGTGCCAGCAGCTTAGTCATGAGTTCGGGGGGCGCGTCCTACAATGAGCAGTTCTTC. The chain is built from TRBV11-2 and TRBJ2-1, with D possibly matching TRBD2 (7 bases). The CDR3 contains 19 residues. V was pared by 1 base and J by 1 base, with 20 bases between. Germline lookup yields CDR1 SGHAT and CDR2 FQNNGV. Using reference TRBV11-2 and TRBJ2-1 for the parts outside the CDR3, the full variable domain is EAGVAQSPRYKIIEKRQSVAFWCNPISGHATLYWYQQILGQGPKLLIQFQNNGVVDDSQLPKDRFSAERLKGVDSTLKIQPAKLEDSAVYLCASSLVMSSGGASYNEQFFGPGTRLTVL.

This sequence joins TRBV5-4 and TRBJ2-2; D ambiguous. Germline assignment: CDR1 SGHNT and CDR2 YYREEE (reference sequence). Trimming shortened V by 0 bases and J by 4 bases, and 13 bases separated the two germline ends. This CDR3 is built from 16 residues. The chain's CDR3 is CASSLVPTLGTGELFF. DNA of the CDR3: TGTGCCAGCAGCTTGGTCCCCACGCTCGGCACCGGGGAGCTGTTTTTT.

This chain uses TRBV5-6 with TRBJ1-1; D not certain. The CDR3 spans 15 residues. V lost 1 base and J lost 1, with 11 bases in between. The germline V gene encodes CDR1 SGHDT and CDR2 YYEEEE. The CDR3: CASSLLVRENTEAFF. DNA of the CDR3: TGTGCCAGCAGCTTGTTAGTCAGAGAGAACACTGAAGCTTTCTTT.

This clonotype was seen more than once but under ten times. The CDR3 DNA sequence: TGTGCCAGCAGTTACCGACAGGGGGCCTACGAGCAGTACTTC. Encoded protein: CASSYRQGAYEQYF. The gene calls are TRBV12-3 or TRBV12-4 and TRBJ2-7; 9 bases are a match to TRBD1. The ends lost 4 bases at V and 2 bases at J; junction bases unmatched: 3. This CDR3 contains 14 residues.

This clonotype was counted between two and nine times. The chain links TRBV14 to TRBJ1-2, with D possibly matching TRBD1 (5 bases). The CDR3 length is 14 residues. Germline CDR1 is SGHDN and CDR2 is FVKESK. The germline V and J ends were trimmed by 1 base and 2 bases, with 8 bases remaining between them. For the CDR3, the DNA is TGTGCCAGCAGCCAAGGGAACAGGAACTATGGCTACACCTTC. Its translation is CASSQGNRNYGYTF. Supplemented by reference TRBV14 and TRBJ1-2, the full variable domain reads EAGVTQFPSHSVIEKGQTVTLRCDPISGHDNLYWYRRVMGKEIKFLLHFVKESKQDESGMPNNRFLAERTGGTYSTLKVQPAELEDSGVYFCASSQGNRNYGYTFGSGTRLTVV.

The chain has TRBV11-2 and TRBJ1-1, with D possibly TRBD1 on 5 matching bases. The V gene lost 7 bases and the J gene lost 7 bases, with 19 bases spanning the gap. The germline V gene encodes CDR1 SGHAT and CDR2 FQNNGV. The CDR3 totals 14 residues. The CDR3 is CASTARRGADEAFF. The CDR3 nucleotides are TGTGCCAGCACCGCCCGGAGGGGCGCTGATGAAGCTTTCTTT.

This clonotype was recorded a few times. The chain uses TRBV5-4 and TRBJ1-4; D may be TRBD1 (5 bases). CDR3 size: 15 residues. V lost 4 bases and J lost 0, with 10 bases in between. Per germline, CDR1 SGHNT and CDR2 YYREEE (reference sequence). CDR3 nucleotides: TGTGCCAGCAGCCGGGACGACGCAACTAATGAAAAACTGTTTTTT. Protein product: CASSRDDATNEKLFF.

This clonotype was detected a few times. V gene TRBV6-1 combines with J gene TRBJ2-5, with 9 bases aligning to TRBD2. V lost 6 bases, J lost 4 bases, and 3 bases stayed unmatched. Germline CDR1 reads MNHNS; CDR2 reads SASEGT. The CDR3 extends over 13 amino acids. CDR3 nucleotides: TGTGCCAGCAGGCGGGGGGGCATAGAGACCCAGTACTTC. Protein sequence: CASRRGGIETQYF.

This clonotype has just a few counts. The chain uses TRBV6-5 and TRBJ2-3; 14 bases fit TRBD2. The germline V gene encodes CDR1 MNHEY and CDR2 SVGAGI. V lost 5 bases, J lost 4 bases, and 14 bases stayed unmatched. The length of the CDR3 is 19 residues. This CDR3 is CASSQTPGTSGSVADTQYF. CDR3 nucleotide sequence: TGTGCCAGCAGTCAAACCCCCGGGACTAGCGGGAGTGTCGCAGATACGCAGTATTTT.

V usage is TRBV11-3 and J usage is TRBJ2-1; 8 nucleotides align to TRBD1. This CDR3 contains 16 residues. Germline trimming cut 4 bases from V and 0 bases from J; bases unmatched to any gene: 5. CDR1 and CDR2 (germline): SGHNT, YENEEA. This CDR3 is CASSSWTGSSYNEQFF. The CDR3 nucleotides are TGTGCCAGCAGCTCATGGACAGGGAGCTCCTACAATGAGCAGTTCTTC.

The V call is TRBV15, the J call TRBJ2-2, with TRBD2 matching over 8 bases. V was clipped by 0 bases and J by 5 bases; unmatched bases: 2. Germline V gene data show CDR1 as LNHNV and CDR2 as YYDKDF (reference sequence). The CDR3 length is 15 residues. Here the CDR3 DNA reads TGTGCCACCAGCAGAGACGGGAGGGGGACCGGGGAGCTGTTTTTT. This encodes CATSRDGRGTGELFF.

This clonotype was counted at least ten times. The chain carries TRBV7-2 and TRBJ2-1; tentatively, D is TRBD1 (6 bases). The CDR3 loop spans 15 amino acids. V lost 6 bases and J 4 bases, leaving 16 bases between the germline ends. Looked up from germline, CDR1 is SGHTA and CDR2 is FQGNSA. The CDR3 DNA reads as TGTGCCAGCAGTAACCGGGACAAGGGATACAATGAGCAGTTCTTC. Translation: CASSNRDKGYNEQFF.

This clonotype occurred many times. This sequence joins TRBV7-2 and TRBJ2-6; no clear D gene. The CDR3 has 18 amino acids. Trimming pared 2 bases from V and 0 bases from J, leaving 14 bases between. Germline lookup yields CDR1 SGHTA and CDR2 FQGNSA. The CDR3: CASSLSSWGNSGANVLTF. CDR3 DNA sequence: TGTGCCAGCAGCTTATCGAGTTGGGGTAACTCTGGGGCCAACGTCCTGACTTTC.

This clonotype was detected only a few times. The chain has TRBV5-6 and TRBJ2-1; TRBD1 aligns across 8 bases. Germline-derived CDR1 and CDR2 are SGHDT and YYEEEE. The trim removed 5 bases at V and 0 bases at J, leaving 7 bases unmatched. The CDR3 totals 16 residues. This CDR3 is CASSRDRGSSYNEQFF. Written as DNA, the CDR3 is TGTGCCAGCAGTCGTGACAGGGGTAGCTCCTACAATGAGCAGTTCTTC.

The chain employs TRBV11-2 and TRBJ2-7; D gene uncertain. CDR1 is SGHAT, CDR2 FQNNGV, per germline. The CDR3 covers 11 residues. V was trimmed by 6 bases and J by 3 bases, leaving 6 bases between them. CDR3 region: CASRGNYEQYV. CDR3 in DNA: TGTGCCAGCAGGGGAAACTACGAGCAGTACGTC.

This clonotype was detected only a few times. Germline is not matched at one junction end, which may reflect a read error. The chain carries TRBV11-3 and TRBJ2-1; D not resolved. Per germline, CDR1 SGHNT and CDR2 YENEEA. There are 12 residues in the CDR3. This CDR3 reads CASSDGYDEQFF. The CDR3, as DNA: TGTGCCAGCAGCGATGGCTACGATGAGCAGTTCTTC. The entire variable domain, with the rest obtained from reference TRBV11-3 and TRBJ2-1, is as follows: EAGVVQSPRYKIIEKKQPVAFWCNPISGHNTLYWYLQNLGQGPELLIRYENEEAVDDSQLPKDRFSAERLKGVDSTLKIQPAELGDSAVYLCASSDGYDEQFFGPGTRLTVL.

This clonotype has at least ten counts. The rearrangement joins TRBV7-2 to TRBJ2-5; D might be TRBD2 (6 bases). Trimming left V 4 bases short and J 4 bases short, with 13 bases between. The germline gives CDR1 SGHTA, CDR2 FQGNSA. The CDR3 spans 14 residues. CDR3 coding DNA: TGTGCCAGCAGCTCCTGGGGAGGAACAGAGACCCAGTACTTC. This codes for CASSSWGGTETQYF. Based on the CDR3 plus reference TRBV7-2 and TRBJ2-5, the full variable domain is GAGVSQSPSNKVTEKGKDVELRCDPISGHTALYWYRQSLGQGLEFLIYFQGNSAPDKSGLPSDRFSAERTGGSVSTLTIQRTQQEDSAVYLCASSSWGGTETQYFGPGTRLLVL.

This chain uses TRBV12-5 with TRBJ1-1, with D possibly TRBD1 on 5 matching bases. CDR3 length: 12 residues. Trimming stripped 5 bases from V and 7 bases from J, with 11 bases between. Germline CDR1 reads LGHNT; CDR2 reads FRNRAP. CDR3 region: CASGLGTVEAFF. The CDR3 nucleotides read TGTGCTAGTGGTCTAGGGACGGTTGAAGCTTTCTTT.

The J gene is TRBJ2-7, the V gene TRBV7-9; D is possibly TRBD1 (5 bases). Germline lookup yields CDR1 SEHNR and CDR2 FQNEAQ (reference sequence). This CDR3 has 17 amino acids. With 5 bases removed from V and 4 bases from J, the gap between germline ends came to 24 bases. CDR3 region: CASSPQGGVPLGYEQYF. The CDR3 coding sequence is TGTGCCAGCAGCCCTCAGGGTGGGGTTCCTTTGGGGTACGAGCAGTACTTC.